This section outlines one TCR beta chain sequence together with its context. These data belong to a study of blood T cell repertoires in COVID-19. Study information: Acute and convalescent COVID-19 samples came from the United States, Italy and Spain. PBMCs, B-cell-depleted T cells, or T cells were the source of the cDNA or gDNA that made up the material.

Original methodology: Reference gene primer amplification yielded estimated nucleated cell counts. Data came from immunoSEQ multiplex PCR; TCRdb stores just in-frame clones and leaves some out. The DNA was the basis for D and trimming; V, J and clone size are from that table. The sample holds approximately 94,000 clones, more than 85% seen once. Sequenced: peripheral blood. The TCR originated in a man in his fifties with active COVID-19.

This chain's CDR3 is CASSQSPGTNYNEQFF. The DNA of the CDR3 is TGTGCCAGCAGCCAATCACCCGGGACAAACTACAATGAGCAGTTCTTC. V usage is TRBV4-2 and J usage is TRBJ2-1; TRBD1 is a possible D gene (6 bases). In germline, CDR1 is LGHNA, CDR2 YNFKEQ. The CDR3 has 16 residues. V gave up 2 bases and J gave up 3 bases, with 14 bases separating them.